The T cell receptor (beta chain) under discussion was sequenced for a study of CD8+CD57+ T cells in acquired aplastic anemia. Regarding the study as a whole: Shared by patients and controls, approximately 29 CD8+ CDR3s were abundant in patients.

CDR3 and TCR beta VDJ profiling relied on genomic DNA as the template. Using its own MiXCR run on the reads, TCRdb lists one record per CDR3 protein. The sample lists approximately 220,000 distinct CDR3 sequences, roughly 50% occurring once. It was patients with CD8+CD57+ cell expansion by flow cytometry who were chosen for sequencing. With regard to this clonotype: Its specificity is unknown.

The sequenced sample consisted of sorted CD4+, CD8+, or CD8+CD57+ T cells (not recorded which) from PBMCs. This sequence was found in a human donor with aplastic anemia.

The CDR3 nucleotides are TGTGCCAGCAGCGCTCTAGCGGGAGTTGGCGGGGAGCTGTTTTTT. Protein sequence: CASSALAGVGGELFF. The chain is built from TRBV7-3 and TRBJ2-2; 10 bases fit TRBD2. CDR1 is SGHTA and CDR2 is FQGTGA in the germline V gene. The CDR3 totals 15 residues. V lost 5 bases to trimming and J lost 7 bases; unmatched junction nucleotides: 7.